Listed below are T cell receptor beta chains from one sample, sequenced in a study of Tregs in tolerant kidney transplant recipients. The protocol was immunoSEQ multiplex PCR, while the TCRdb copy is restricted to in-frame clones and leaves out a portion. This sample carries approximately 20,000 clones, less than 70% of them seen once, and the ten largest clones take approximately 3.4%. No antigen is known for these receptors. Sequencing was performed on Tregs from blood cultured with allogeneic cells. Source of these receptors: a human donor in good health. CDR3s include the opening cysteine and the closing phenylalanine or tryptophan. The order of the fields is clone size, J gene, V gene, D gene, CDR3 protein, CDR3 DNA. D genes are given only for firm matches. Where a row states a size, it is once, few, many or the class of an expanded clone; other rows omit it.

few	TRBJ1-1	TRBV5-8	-	CASSSLWSNTEAFF	TGTGCCAGCAGCTCCCTTTGGTCGAACACTGAAGCTTTCTTT
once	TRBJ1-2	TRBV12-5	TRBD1	CASGGTGGEGYTF	TGTGCTAGTGGTGGGACAGGGGGCGAAGGCTACACCTTC
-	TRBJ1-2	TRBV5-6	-	CASSLDRGDGYTF	TGTGCCAGCAGCTTGGATCGGGGTGATGGCTACACCTTC
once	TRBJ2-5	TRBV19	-	CASSGPGPRKYF	TGTGCCAGTAGCGGGCCCGGGCCGCGGAAGTACTTC
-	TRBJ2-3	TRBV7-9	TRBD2	CASSLGGGITDTQYF	TGTGCCAGCAGCTTAGGCGGGGGGATCACAGATACGCAGTATTTT
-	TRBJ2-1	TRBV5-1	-	CASSLVLRASKGYNEQFF	TGCGCCAGCAGCTTGGTCCTTCGGGCTAGTAAAGGGTACAATGAGCAGTTCTTC
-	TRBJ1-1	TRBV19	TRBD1	CASSIVGRQGAEAFF	TGTGCCAGTAGTATAGTGGGAAGACAGGGGGCGGAAGCTTTCTTT
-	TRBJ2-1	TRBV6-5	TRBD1	CASSYSNSRDRGEFF	TGTGCCAGCAGTTACTCGAATTCTAGGGACAGGGGGGAGTTCTTC
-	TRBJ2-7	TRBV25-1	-	CASSEPGARSYEQYF	TGTGCCAGCAGTGAACCAGGGGCCCGCTCCTACGAGCAGTACTTC
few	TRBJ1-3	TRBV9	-	CASSTLGQASSGNTIYF	TGTGCCAGCAGCACCCTGGGGCAGGCCAGCTCTGGAAACACCATATATTTT
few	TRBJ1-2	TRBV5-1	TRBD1	CASSLGQGAPWRGYTF	TGCGCCAGCAGCTTGGGACAGGGGGCACCTTGGAGAGGCTACACCTTC
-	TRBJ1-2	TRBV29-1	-	CSVVSGVYGYTF	TGCAGCGTTGTATCCGGAGTCTATGGCTACACCTTC
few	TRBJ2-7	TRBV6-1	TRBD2	CASSGGWKGGDEQYF	TGTGCCAGCTCGGGAGGGTGGAAGGGAGGGGACGAGCAGTACTTC
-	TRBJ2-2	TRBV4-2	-	CASSLFSNTGELFF	TGTGCCAGCAGCTTGTTCTCGAACACCGGGGAGCTGTTTTTT
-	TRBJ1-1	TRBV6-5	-	CASNHGGFWTEAFF	TGTGCCAGCAACCACGGGGGGTTCTGGACTGAAGCTTTCTTT
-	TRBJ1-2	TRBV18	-	CASSPDRLGFYGYTF	TGTGCCAGCTCCCCGGACCGTCTAGGTTTTTATGGCTACACCTTC
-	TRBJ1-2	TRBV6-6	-	CASTPGTGSYGYTF	TGTGCCAGCACCCCCGGTACAGGGAGCTATGGCTACACCTTC
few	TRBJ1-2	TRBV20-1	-	CSAAYYGYTF	TGCAGTGCTGCCTACTATGGCTACACCTTC
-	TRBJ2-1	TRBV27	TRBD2	CASSPRPFLAGGSDEQFF	TGTGCCAGCAGTCCTCGCCCCTTTCTAGCGGGGGGGTCCGATGAGCAGTTCTTC
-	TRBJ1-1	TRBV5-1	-	CASSLDIRGPPEAFF	TGCGCCAGCAGCTTAGATATTCGGGGGCCCCCTGAAGCTTTCTTT
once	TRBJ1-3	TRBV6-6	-	CASSPTFGRSGNTIYF	TGTGCCAGCAGCCCCACATTTGGCCGCTCTGGAAACACCATATATTTT
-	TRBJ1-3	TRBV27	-	CASSLSGYGGNTIYF	TGTGCCAGCAGTTTATCAGGGTATGGGGGAAACACCATATATTTT
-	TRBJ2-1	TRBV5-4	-	CASSPPGRSYNEQFF	TGTGCCAGCAGCCCGCCCGGCAGGTCCTACAATGAGCAGTTCTTC
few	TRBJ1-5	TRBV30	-	CAWSWGGNQPQHF	TGTGCCTGGAGTTGGGGGGGCAATCAGCCCCAGCATTTT
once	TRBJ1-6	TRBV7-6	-	CASSSSRGDYNSPLHF	TGTGCCAGCAGCTCGTCACGGGGGGACTATAATTCACCCCTCCACTTT
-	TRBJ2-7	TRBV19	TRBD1	CASSIALTGAFEQYF	TGTGCCAGTAGTATAGCTCTGACAGGGGCGTTTGAGCAGTACTTC